The text below deals with one TCR beta chain. These data come from a study of blood T cell repertoires in COVID-19. Background on the study: COVID-19 samples collected from the United States, Italy and Spain covered acute and convalescent phases.

Authors' analysis steps: Reference gene primers were amplified, and this amplification served to estimate nucleated cell counts. Data came from immunoSEQ multiplex PCR; TCRdb stores just in-frame clones and leaves some out. V and J calls and clone size are as listed in that table; D and trimming were resolved from the DNA. Here the sample spans nearly 300,000 clones, roughly nine tenths being singletons. Within 2 weeks of study entry, exposed participants had contacted a PCR-confirmed or clinician-diagnosed COVID-19 case. The CDR3 sequence is 15 residues long. Per germline, CDR1 SGHRS and CDR2 YFSETQ. J gave up 2 bases and V 5 bases, and 8 bases lay outside the gene matches.

The sequenced sample was PBMCs or T cells enriched from blood (not recorded which). The V call is TRBV5-1, the J call TRBJ2-5; 8 bases fit TRBD1. The clonotype was recovered from a woman aged 45-60 years who had been exposed to COVID-19. This CDR3 is CASRTGTGGQETQYF. CDR3 bases: TGCGCCAGCAGGACCGGGACAGGCGGGCAAGAGACCCAGTACTTC.